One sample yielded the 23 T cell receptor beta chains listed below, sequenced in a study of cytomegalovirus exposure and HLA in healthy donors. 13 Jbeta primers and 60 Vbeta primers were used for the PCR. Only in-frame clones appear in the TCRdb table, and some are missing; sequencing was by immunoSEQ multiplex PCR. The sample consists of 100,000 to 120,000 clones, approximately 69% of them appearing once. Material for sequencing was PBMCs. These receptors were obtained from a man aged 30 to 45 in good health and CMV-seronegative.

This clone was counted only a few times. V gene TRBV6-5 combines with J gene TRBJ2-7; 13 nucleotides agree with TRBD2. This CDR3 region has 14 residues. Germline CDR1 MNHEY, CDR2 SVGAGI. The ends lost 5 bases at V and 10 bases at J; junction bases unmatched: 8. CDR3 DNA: TGTGCCAGCAGTCTTGGGACTAGCGGGAATAAACAGTACTTC. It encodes CASSLGTSGNKQYF.

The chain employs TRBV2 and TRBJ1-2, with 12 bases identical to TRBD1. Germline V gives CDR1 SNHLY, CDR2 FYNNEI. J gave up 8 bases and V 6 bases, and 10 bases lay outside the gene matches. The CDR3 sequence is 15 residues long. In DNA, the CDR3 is TGTGCCAGCAGCGCCCGGGACAGGGGGCTTCGAGGCTACACCTTC. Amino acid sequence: CASSARDRGLRGYTF.

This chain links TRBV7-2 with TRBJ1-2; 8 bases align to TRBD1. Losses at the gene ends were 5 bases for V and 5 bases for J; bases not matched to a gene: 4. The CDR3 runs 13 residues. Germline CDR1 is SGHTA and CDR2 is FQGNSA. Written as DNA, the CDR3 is TGTGCCAGCAGCGCCGGACAGGGTTATGGCTACACCTTC. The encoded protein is CASSAGQGYGYTF.

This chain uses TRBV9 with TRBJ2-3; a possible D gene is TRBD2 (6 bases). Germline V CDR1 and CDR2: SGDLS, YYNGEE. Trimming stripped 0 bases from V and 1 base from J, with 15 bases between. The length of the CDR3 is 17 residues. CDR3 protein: CASSVGVGRGGTDTQYF. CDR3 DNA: TGTGCCAGCAGCGTAGGGGTCGGGAGAGGGGGCACAGATACGCAGTATTTT.

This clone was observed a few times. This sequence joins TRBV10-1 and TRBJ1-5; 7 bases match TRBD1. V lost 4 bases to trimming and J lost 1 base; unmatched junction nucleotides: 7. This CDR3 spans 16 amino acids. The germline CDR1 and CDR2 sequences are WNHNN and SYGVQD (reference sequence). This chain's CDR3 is CASSAGGFGSNQPQHF. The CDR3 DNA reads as TGCGCCAGCAGTGCAGGGGGTTTTGGGAGCAATCAGCCCCAGCATTTT.

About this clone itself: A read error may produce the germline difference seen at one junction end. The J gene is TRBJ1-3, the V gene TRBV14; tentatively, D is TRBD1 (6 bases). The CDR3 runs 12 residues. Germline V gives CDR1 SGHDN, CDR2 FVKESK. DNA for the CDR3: TGTGCCAGCAGCCAAACTGATCGGGGACATCATTTT. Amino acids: CASSQTDRGHHF. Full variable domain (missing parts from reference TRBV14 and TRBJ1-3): EAGVTQFPSHSVIEKGQTVTLRCDPISGHDNLYWYRRVMGKEIKFLLHFVKESKQDESGMPNNRFLAERTGGTYSTLKVQPAELEDSGVYFCASSQTDRGHHFGEGSWLTVV.

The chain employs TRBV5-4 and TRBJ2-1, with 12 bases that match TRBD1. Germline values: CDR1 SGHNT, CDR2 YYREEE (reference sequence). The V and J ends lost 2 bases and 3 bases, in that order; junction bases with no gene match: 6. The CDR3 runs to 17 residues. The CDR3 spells CASSLWDRGRLYNEQFF. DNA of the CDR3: TGTGCCAGCAGCTTATGGGACAGGGGGCGCCTCTACAATGAGCAGTTCTTC. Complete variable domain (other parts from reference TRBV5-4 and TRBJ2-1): ETGVTQSPTHLIKTRGQQVTLRCSSQSGHNTVSWYQQALGQGPQFIFQYYREEENGRGNFPPRFSGLQFPNYSSELNVNALELDDSALYLCASSLWDRGRLYNEQFFGPGTRLTVL.

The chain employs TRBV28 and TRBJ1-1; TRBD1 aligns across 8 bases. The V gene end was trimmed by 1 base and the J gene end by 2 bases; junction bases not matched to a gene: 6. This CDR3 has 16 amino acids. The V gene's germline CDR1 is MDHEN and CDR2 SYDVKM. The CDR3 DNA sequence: TGTGCCAGCAGTTTATCCCCCGGGACAGGCAACACTGAAGCTTTCTTT. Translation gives CASSLSPGTGNTEAFF.

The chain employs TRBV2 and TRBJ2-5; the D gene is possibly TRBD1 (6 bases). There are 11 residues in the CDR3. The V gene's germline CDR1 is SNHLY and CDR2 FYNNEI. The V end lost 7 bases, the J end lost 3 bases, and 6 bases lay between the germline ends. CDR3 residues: CASKGEETQYF. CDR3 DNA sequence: TGTGCCAGCAAGGGGGAAGAGACCCAGTACTTC.

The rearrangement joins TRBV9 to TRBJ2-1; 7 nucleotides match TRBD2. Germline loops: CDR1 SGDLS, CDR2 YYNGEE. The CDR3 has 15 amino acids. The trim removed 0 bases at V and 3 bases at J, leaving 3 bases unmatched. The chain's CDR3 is CASSVGGGNYNEQFF. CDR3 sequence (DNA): TGTGCCAGCAGCGTAGGGGGAGGGAACTACAATGAGCAGTTCTTC.

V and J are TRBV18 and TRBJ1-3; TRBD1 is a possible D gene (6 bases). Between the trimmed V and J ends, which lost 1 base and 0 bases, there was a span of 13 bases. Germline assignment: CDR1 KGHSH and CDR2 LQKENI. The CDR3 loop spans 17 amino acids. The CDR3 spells CASSPLDGQLSGNTIYF. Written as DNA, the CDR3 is TGTGCCAGCTCACCACTGGACGGACAGCTCTCTGGAAACACCATATATTTT. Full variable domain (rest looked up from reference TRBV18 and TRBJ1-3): NAGVMQNPRHLVRRRGQEARLRCSPMKGHSHVYWYRQLPEEGLKFMVYLQKENIIDESGMPKERFSAEFPKEGPSILRIQQVVRGDSAAYFCASSPLDGQLSGNTIYFGEGSWLTVV.

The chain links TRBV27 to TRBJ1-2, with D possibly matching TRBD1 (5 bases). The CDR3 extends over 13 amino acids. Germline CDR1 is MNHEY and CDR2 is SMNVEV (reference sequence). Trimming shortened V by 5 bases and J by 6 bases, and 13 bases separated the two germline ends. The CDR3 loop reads CASSPRQTHGYTF. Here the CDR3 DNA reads TGTGCCAGCAGTCCGCGACAGACTCATGGCTACACCTTC.

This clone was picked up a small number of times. CDR3 sequence: CASSPNNRGTAQETQYF. CDR3 nucleotide sequence: TGTGCCAGCAGTCCTAATAACAGGGGGACGGCCCAAGAGACCCAGTACTTC. This rearrangement joins TRBV7-9 to TRBJ2-5; TRBD1 aligns across 8 bases. Germline trimming cut 6 bases from V and 1 base from J; bases unmatched to any gene: 13. The CDR3 consists of 17 residues. Germline V gene sequence: CDR1 SEHNR, CDR2 FQNEAQ (reference sequence).

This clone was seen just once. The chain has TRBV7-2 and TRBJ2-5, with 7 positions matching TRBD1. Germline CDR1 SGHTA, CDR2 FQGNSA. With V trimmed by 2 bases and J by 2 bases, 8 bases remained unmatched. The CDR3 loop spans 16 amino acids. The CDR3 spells CASSLSTGVGQETQYF. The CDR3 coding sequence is TGTGCCAGCAGCTTAAGTACAGGGGTGGGGCAAGAGACCCAGTACTTC.

CDR3 loop: CASSSTGDYGYTF. The CDR3 DNA sequence: TGTGCCAGCAGTTCGACAGGGGACTATGGCTACACCTTC. The chain combines TRBV6-5 with TRBJ1-2; 8 bases map to TRBD1. This CDR3 comprises 13 residues. J lost 3 bases, V lost 4 bases, and 1 base had no gene match. CDR1 MNHEY and CDR2 SVGAGI come from the germline V gene.

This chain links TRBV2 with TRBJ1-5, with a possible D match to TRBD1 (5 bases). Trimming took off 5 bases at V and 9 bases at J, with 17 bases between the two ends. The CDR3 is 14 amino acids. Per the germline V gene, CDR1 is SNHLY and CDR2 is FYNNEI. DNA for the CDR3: TGTGCCAGCAGTCCCTGGACGGGGGGTGGGCCCCAGCATTTT. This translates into CASSPWTGGGPQHF. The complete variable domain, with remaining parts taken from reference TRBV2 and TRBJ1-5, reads EPEVTQTPSHQVTQMGQEVILRCVPISNHLYFYWYRQILGQKVEFLVSFYNNEISEKSEIFDDQFSVERPDGSNFTLKIRSTKLEDSAMYFCASSPWTGGGPQHFGDGTRLSIL.

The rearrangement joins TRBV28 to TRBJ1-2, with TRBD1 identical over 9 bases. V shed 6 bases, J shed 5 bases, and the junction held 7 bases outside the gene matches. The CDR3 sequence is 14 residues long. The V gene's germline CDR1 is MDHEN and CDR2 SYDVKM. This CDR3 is CASRTGGPSYGYTF. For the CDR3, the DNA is TGTGCCAGCAGGACAGGGGGACCTTCTTATGGCTACACCTTC.

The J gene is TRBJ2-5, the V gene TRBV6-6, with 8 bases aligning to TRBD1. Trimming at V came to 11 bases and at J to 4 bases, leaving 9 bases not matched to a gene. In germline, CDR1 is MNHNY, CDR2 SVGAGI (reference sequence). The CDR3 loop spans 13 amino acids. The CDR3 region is CAGGQGSGETQYF. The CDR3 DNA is TGTGCCGGCGGACAGGGTAGCGGAGAGACCCAGTACTTC.

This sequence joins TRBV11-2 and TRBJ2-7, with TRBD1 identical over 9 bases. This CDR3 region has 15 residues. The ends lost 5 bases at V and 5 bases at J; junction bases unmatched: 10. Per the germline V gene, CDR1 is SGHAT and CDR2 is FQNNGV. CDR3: CASSPTGTGLDEQYF. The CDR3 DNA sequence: TGTGCCAGCAGCCCGACCGGGACAGGGTTAGACGAGCAGTACTTC.

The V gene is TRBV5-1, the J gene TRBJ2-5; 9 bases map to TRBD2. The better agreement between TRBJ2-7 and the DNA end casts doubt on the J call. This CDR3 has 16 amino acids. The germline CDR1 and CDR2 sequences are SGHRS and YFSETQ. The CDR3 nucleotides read TGCGCCAGCAGCTTGGGGGTTAGCGGGAGCCCCTACGAGCAGTACTTC. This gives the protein CASSLGVSGSPYEQYF.

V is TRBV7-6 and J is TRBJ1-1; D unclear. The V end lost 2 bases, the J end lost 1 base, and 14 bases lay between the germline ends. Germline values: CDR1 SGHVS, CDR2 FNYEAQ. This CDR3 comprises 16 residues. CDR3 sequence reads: CASSLTGGSWNTEAFF. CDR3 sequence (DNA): TGTGCCAGCAGCTTAACCGGAGGGAGTTGGAACACTGAAGCTTTCTTT.

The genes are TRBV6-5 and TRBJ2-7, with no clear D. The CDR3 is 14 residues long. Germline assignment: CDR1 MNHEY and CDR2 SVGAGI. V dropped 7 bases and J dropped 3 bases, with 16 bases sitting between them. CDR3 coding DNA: TGTGCCAGCACCTTAAGAGAGAGAGGCTACGAGCAGTACTTC. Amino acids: CASTLRERGYEQYF.

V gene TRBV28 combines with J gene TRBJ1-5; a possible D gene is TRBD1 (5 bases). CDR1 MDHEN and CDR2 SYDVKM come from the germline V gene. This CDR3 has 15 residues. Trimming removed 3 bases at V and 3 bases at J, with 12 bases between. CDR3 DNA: TGTGCCAGCAGTTTTCCGGGGGACTACAATCAGCCCCAGCATTTT. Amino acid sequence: CASSFPGDYNQPQHF.